This T cell receptor (beta chain) came from a study of beta chain features in type 1 diabetes. Study-wide results and limits: Shortening of TCRB CDR3s, moderate but significant, appeared in all four CD4+ subsets of Type 1 diabetes patients.

In this sample, this clone turned up a few times. Its antigen is undetermined. Expressed TCRB transcripts were sequenced because the isolated RNA had all been reverse transcribed beforehand. Here immunoSEQ multiplex PCR was the method, and the copy in TCRdb shows in-frame clones only, minus some. The sample includes under 300,000 clones, roughly 14% of them seen just once. The CDR3 contains 14 residues. The germline V gene has CDR1 MNHEY and CDR2 SMNVEV (reference sequence). V was clipped by 6 bases and J by 4 bases; unmatched bases: 7. The chain uses TRBV27 and TRBJ1-2, with TRBD1 matching 8 bases. The sequence derives from a man between 25 and 39 years old with type 1 diabetes. Sequenced sample: naive CD4+ T cells from blood. CDR3 protein: CASRKQGVGYGYTF. The DNA for the CDR3 is TGTGCCAGCAGGAAACAGGGGGTTGGCTATGGCTACACCTTC.